What follows are 5 T cell receptor beta chains derived from one specimen sequenced in a study of blood T cell repertoires in COVID-19. The method was immunoSEQ multiplex PCR; TCRdb's version includes in-frame clones alone and lacks a portion of them. Here the sample spans roughly 200,000 clones, more than 85% being singletons. The sequencing input was peripheral blood. These receptors all come from a woman aged 45 to 65 with COVID-19, enrolled during active disease.

CDR3 nucleotide sequence: TGTGCCAGCAGTTTATCCCCCCGGGAGCCCCTCCACTTT. The encoded protein is CASSLSPREPLHF. The rearrangement links TRBV28 to TRBJ1-6; D not certain. The germline gives CDR1 MDHEN, CDR2 SYDVKM. CDR3 size: 13 residues. V was trimmed by 1 base and J by 13 bases, leaving 11 bases between them.

V is TRBV19 and J is TRBJ1-5; no reliable D call. CDR3 size: 15 residues. Trimming pared 3 bases from V and 4 bases from J, leaving 13 bases between. CDR1 and CDR2 from the germline V gene are LNHDA and SQIVND (reference sequence). DNA for the CDR3: TGTGCCAGTAGTATCGGCAGGTTCGGAAATCAGCCCCAGCATTTT. Its translation is CASSIGRFGNQPQHF.

The chain recombines TRBV5-6 with TRBJ2-7; TRBD1 aligns across 8 bases. V gave up 3 bases and J gave up 3 bases; unmatched junction bases: 14. Germline lookup yields CDR1 SGHDT and CDR2 YYEEEE. This CDR3 comprises 17 residues. The CDR3 loop is CASSSPGQGKNHYEQYV. The CDR3 DNA follows: TGTGCCAGCAGCTCACCCGGACAGGGAAAAAATCACTACGAGCAGTACGTC.

The rearrangement links TRBV9 to TRBJ2-5; 8 nucleotides agree with TRBD1. V lost 4 bases to trimming and J lost 4 bases; unmatched junction nucleotides: 9. The CDR3 has 15 residues. CDR1 and CDR2 (germline): SGDLS, YYNGEE. CDR3: CASSSHRQGIETQYF. The CDR3 DNA follows: TGTGCCAGCAGCTCCCATAGACAGGGGATAGAGACCCAGTACTTC.

This chain uses TRBV9 with TRBJ1-6, with D perhaps TRBD1 (6 bases). The CDR3 contains 14 residues. Between the trimmed V and J ends, which lost 0 bases and 7 bases, there was a span of 8 bases. CDR1 SGDLS and CDR2 YYNGEE come from the germline V gene. CDR3 sequence reads: CASSVGGGNSPLHF. DNA of the CDR3: TGTGCCAGCAGCGTAGGGGGGGGCAATTCACCCCTCCACTTT.